This TCR beta chain was sequenced for a study of T cells in Graves' hyperthyroidism and ophthalmopathy. General study points: Ophthalmopathy got predicted by the model a median about 6.5 months before its onset.

The CDR3 is 13 amino acids. Trimming took 5 bases from V and 4 from J; bases not matched to a gene: 6. CDR1 is SQVTM, CDR2 ANQGSEA, per germline. Comments on this clonotype: Antigen: not known.

Amplification of TCR beta CDR3 regions was performed using RNA transcripts as template. The primer set for the first-round RT-PCR of the TCR CDR3 was HTBI. TCRdb passed the multiplex PCR reads through MiXCR, listing each CDR3 protein once. The sample shows around 400,000 distinct CDR3 sequences, roughly 25% of them seen only once. The chain combines TRBV29-1 with TRBJ2-5, with 8 bases that match TRBD2. Sequencing was performed on blood. The sequence derives from a man aged 45-60 years with Graves' hyperthyroidism. CDR3 nucleotide sequence: TGCAGCGTTCCAGCGGGAGATTCAGAGACCCAGTACTTC. It codes for CSVPAGDSETQYF. Together with reference TRBV29-1 and TRBJ2-5, the CDR3 gives the full variable domain: SAVISQKPSRDICQRGTSLTIQCQVDSQVTMMFWYRQQPGQSLTLIATANQGSEATYESGFVIDKFPISRPNLTFSTLTVSNMSPEDSSIYLCSVPAGDSETQYFGPGTRLLVL.